Included here is one TCR beta chain sequence, with context. Original processing methods: It was from reference gene primer amplification that nucleated cell counts were estimated. The repertoire was sequenced with immunoSEQ multiplex PCR; TCRdb's copy has only in-frame clones and lacks some. V and J calls and clone size are given by that table; D and trimming were obtained from the DNA. The sample lists approximately 40,000 clones; roughly 85% were seen once. The source of the sample is a study of blood T cell repertoires in COVID-19. In the study overall: Italy, Spain and the United States were the sources of the convalescent and acute COVID-19 samples. PBMCs, B-cell-depleted T cells, or T cells were the source of the cDNA or gDNA that made up the material.

What was sequenced was peripheral blood. The TCR sequence derives from a man between 60 and 75 years old with active or convalescent COVID-19.

The CDR3 coding sequence is TGCGCCAGCAGCCAAGACGTCAGGGGAGGGGGGAGATATGGCTACACCTTC. Amino acids: CASSQDVRGGGRYGYTF. The chain uses TRBV4-1 and TRBJ1-2, with a tentative D call TRBD1 (6 bases). The V gene's germline CDR1 is MGHRA and CDR2 YSYEKL. Trimming pared 0 bases from V and 5 bases from J, leaving 19 bases between. This CDR3 has 17 residues.